This TCR beta chain appears in the sequencing data of a study of beta chain features in type 1 diabetes (dated by TCRdb to 2016 to 2019). Regarding the study in general: Patients and healthy donors did not differ in mean age, gender distribution, total cell number or subset yield. In the study, recently diagnosed type 1 diabetes patients and matched healthy donors were compared on the TCRB repertoires of their sorted circulating CD4+ T cell subsets. A total of roughly 100 million sorted cells were examined across all samples, and RNA yield correlated strongly with the number of cells per subset. Regulatory and stem cell-like memory subsets were isolated from only 8 patients and roughly 8 healthy donors, whereas naive and central memory subsets came from all 30 or so donors. Study-wide findings and limitations: The naive, central memory and regulatory TCRB repertoires appeared to resemble one another more closely among patients than among healthy donors. Patients with type 1 diabetes made fewer insertions and deleted more nucleotides at VDJ recombination sites, implying thymic rearrangement abnormalities. Shorter templates might be favored by PCR, yet because patient and control samples were amplified and corrected together, any such skew would affect both groups equally. Because cDNA rather than genomic DNA was sequenced, highly expressing activated cells could have been over-represented, although no difference in activation and CD3 levels was found between groups. A moderate but significant shortening of TCRB CDR3 length was observed in type 1 diabetes patients in all four CD4+ subsets. Because small numbers of individuals were included in the HLA sub-analyses, any influence of HLA type on TCRB rearrangement was left unresolved.

In the case of this clone: The specificity of this receptor is unknown. Base qualities are not recorded, but no much larger clone differs from it by a single base.

All of the isolated RNA was reverse transcribed with the High Capacity cDNA Reverse Transcription Kit, so expressed TCRB transcripts were sequenced. Naive, central memory and regulatory T cell samples underwent deep immunoSEQ sequencing, averaging around 3.6 million total reads per sample. After sorted cells were lysed in RLT buffer, RNA was extracted with DNase-treated RNeasy Micro or Mini kits, with the choice depending on cell number. To prevent cross-contamination, every cell subset was processed on its own, while patient and healthy donor samples were processed together. The immunoSEQ multiplex PCR was used to amplify TCRB sequences from cDNA, yielding 87-bp fragments that span the CDR3 region. Sequencing of the amplicons was performed on the Illumina HiSeq platform. The authors' analysis ran thus. PCR bias was computationally corrected using synthetic template baselines, reads within Hamming distance 2 were collapsed, and singletons that could not be merged were discarded. Reads were aligned against IMGT so that V, D and J genes, CDR3 length and insertions or deletions at six rearrangement sites could be assigned. Within each subset, clonotype counts were normalized to sorted cell number, after which true diversity and Gini coefficients were computed with the tcR R package. The overlap coefficient, calculated on TCRB nucleotide sequences, was used to quantify repertoire sharing. Out-of-frame TCRB sequences from naive cells were analyzed to stand in for the pre-selection repertoire. The table comes from immuneACCESS by way of TCRdb, which keeps in-frame sequences with V and J called. Part of the clones is missing from these tables; in studies checked, under half for an unresolved V gene and the rest for unknown reasons. The DNA was the basis for D and trimming; V, J and clone size are from that table. The sample data list roughly 450,000 clones, and approximately 10% of these were observed just once. The ten most abundant clones make up 0.045% to 0.06% of the sample.

According to the germline V gene, CDR1 reads SGHTA and CDR2 reads FQGNSA. The junction shows trimming of 4 bases on V and 10 bases on J, and the gene matches do not reach 8 bases of it. Counted from cysteine to phenylalanine, this CDR3 has 15 amino acids. The entry retains the CDR3 DNA only, 45 bases that are in frame from base 1. From each donor, a single peripheral blood sample of about 100 mL on average was drawn into heparinised tubes. Naive, central memory, regulatory and stem cell-like memory CD4+ T cells were sorted on a BD FACSAria II using a panel including CD45RO, CCR7, CD25, CD127, CD95 and CD27. Every sorted population had a purity above 98%. Right away, PBMCs were isolated by Lymphoprep density gradient centrifugation and were stained directly, with no culture step. To minimize batch effects, samples were stained and sorted in pairs, one healthy donor with one patient per experiment.

Sequencing was performed on naive CD4+ T cells from blood. The cell subset or site label of this sample denotes: true naive CD4+ T cells. The sequence links TRBV7-2 to TRBJ2-1, with TRBD2 matching 12 junction bases. This TCR was recovered from a young woman in good health. The CDR3 in this case is CASSSSGRALREQFF. The bases are TGTGCCAGCAGCTCTAGCGGGAGGGCCCTTAGGGAGCAGTTCTTC.